This T cell receptor beta chain was obtained from a study of cytomegalovirus exposure and HLA in healthy donors. Germline V gene data show CDR1 as SGHVS and CDR2 as FQNEAQ. The CDR3 runs 14 residues. V lost 2 bases and J lost 4, with 12 bases in between. Data came from immunoSEQ multiplex PCR; TCRdb stores just in-frame clones and leaves some out. The sample has around 130,000 clones, about nine tenths seen once; the top ten hold approximately 1.5%. The clonotype originates from a man aged 25 to 40 in good health and CMV-seronegative. The sequenced material came from PBMCs. The rearrangement uses TRBV7-8 and TRBJ2-7; D call uncertain. The CDR3 spells CASSLLLQAYEQYF. As DNA, the CDR3 is TGTGCCAGCAGCTTACTTCTTCAGGCTTACGAGCAGTACTTC.